This T cell receptor (beta chain) is drawn from a study of T-cell memory formation after mild COVID-19. The CDR3 totals 16 residues. Germline lookup yields CDR1 SEHNR and CDR2 FQNEAQ (reference sequence). With V trimmed by 5 bases and J by 4 bases, 12 bases remained unmatched. Via MiXCR, TCRdb re-called the 5' RACE reads, giving one row per CDR3 protein. The sample holds approximately 250,000 distinct CDR3 sequences, approximately 15% seen once. This TCR derives from a man between 18 and 29 years old who had mild COVID-19 (a few samples of this study predate the infection). Cell type and time point are not known. V gene TRBV7-9 combines with J gene TRBJ1-1; 8 bases match TRBD1. The sequenced sample consisted of PBMCs or a T cell subset sorted from them (not recorded which). As DNA, the CDR3 is TGTGCCAGCAGCAGTACAGGGGGAGTTAGTATCACTGAAGCTTTCTTT. This gives the protein CASSSTGGVSITEAFF.